This record covers a single T cell receptor (beta chain). The antigen remains undetermined. The data originate from a study of human T cells and chemical hapten exposure. Whole-study context: Yields of TCR per sample differed, chiefly owing to small differences in pooled library volume.

Study conclusions and caveats: Counts of TCRs above 1 in 1000 frequency stayed unchanged with DPC sensitization.

Time point: healthy volunteer bleed at 6 weeks. Total RNA came from unfractionated whole blood. Germline V CDR1 and CDR2: SGHTA, FQGNSA. The CDR3 has 15 residues. Trimming pared 5 bases from V and 2 bases from J, leaving 15 bases between. In the library, unique molecular identifiers were attached to individual cDNA molecules. Authors' analysis steps: Sample TCR counts, which ranged from roughly 23,224 to 750,000, had a median of approximately 96,000. MiXCR, run by TCRdb on the RACE reads, gives a single entry per CDR3 protein. The V and J calls here are based on TCRdb, not the publication. The table lists more than 75,000 distinct CDR3 sequences, approximately 8.6% of them singletons.

The chain is built from TRBV7-2 and TRBJ1-1; D uncertain. Sequencing input: whole blood. This TCR was recovered from a male donor in good health. Some clones in this sample may be carry-over from other donors' samples. The CDR3 here is CASSVRPASNTEAFF. Written as DNA, the CDR3 is TGTGCCAGCAGCGTGCGGCCAGCCTCAAACACTGAAGCTTTCTTT.